This TCR beta chain is from a study of cytomegalovirus exposure and HLA in healthy donors. Amplification used 60 Vbeta primers and 13 Jbeta primers. Sequencing used immunoSEQ multiplex PCR; TCRdb keeps in-frame clones, though not all of them. The data show 150,000 or so clones, and the top ten clones hold about 1.5%. The length of the CDR3 is 13 residues. Per germline, CDR1 SGHTA and CDR2 FQGNSA. Trimming took 4 bases from V and 6 from J, leaving 12 bases between them. The sample consisted of PBMCs. The chain couples TRBV7-2 to TRBJ2-5, with D perhaps TRBD1 (6 bases). The sequence was collected from a woman aged 40 to 49 in good health and CMV-seropositive. CDR3 loop: CASSSDRTQTQYF. Written as DNA, the CDR3 is TGTGCCAGCAGCTCAGACAGGACACAGACCCAGTACTTC. The full variable domain, with the rest looked up from reference TRBV7-2 and TRBJ2-5, is GAGVSQSPSNKVTEKGKDVELRCDPISGHTALYWYRQSLGQGLEFLIYFQGNSAPDKSGLPSDRFSAERTGGSVSTLTIQRTQQEDSAVYLCASSSDRTQTQYFGPGTRLLVL.